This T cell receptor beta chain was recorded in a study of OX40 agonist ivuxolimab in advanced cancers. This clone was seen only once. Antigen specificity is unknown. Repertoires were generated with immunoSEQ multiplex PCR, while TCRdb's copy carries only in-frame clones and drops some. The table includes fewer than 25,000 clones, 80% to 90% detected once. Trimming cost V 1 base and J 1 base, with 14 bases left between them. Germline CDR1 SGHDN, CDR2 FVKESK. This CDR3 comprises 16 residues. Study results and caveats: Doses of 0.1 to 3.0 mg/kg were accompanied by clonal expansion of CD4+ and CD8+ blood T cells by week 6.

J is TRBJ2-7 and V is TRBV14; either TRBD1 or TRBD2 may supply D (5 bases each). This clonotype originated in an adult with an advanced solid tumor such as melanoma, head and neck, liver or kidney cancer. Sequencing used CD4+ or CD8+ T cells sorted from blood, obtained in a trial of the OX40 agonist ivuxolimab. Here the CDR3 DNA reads TGTGCCAGCAGCCAAGGTCCGGGACGGCCTTCCTACGAGCAGTACTTC. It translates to CASSQGPGRPSYEQYF.